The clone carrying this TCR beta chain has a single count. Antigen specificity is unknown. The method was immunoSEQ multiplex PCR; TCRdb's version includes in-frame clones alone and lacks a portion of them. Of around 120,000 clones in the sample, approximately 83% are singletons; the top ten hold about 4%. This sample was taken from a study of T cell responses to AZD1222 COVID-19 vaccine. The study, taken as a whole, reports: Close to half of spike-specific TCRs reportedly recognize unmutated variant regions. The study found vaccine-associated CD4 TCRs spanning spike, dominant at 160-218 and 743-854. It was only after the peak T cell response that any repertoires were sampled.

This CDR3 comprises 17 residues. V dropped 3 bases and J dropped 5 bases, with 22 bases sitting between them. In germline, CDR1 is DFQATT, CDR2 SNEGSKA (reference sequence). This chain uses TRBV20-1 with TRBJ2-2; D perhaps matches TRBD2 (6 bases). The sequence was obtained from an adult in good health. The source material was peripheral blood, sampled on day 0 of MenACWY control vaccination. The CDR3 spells CSASAPGTGRKTGELFF. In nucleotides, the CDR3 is TGCAGTGCTAGTGCCCCGGGGACTGGTAGGAAGACCGGGGAGCTGTTTTTT.